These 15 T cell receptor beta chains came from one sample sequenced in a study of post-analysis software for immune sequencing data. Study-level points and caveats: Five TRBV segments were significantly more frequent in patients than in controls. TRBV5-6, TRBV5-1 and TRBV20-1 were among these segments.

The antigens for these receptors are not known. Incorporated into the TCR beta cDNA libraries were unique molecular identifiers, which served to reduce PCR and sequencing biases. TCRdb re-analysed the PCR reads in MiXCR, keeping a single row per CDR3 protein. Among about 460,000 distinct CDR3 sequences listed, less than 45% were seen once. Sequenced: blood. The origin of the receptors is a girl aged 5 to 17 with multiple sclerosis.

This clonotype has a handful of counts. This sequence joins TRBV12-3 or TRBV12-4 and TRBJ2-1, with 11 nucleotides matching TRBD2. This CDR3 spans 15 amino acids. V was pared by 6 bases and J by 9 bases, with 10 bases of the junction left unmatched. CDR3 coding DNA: TGTGCCAGCAGGTCACTAGCGGGAGTGGGGGGTGAGCAGTTCTTC. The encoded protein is CASRSLAGVGGEQFF.

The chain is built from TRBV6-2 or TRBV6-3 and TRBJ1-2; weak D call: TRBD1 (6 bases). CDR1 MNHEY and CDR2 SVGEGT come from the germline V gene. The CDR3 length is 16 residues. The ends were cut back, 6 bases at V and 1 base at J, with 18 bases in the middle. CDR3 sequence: CASSRGTDRLNYGYTF. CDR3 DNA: TGTGCCAGCAGCCGCGGAACCGACAGGCTTAACTATGGCTACACCTTC.

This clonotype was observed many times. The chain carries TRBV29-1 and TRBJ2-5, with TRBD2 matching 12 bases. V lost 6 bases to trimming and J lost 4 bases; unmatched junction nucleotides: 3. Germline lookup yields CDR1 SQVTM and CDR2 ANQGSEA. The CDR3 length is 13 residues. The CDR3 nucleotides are TGCAGCGTCTCACTAGCGGGGGGAGAGACCCAGTACTTC. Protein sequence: CSVSLAGGETQYF.

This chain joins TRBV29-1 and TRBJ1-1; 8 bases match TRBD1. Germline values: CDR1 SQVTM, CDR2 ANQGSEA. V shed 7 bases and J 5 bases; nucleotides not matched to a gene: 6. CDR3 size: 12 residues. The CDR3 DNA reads TGCAGCGGGGGGGGACAGGCGACTGAAGCTTTCTTT. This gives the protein CSGGGQATEAFF.

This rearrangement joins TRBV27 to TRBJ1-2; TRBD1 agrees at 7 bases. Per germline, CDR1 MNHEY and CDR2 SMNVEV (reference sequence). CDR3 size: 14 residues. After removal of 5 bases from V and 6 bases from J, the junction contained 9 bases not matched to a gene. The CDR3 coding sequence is TGTGCCAGCAGTGCAACCGACAGGGCCCATGGCTACACCTTC. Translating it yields CASSATDRAHGYTF.

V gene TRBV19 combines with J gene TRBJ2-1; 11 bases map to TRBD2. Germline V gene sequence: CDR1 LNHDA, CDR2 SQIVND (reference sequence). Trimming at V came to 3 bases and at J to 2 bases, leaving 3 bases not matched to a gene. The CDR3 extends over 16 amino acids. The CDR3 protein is CASSIRLAGPYNEQFF. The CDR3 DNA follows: TGTGCCAGTAGTATCAGACTAGCGGGACCCTACAATGAGCAGTTCTTC.

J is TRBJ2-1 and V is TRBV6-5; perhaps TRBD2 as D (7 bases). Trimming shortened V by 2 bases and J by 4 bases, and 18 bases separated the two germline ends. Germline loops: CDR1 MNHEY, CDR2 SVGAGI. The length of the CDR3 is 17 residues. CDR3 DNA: TGTGCCAGCAGTTACAGCGACGGGGGGCTCCCTTACAATGAGCAGTTCTTC. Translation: CASSYSDGGLPYNEQFF.

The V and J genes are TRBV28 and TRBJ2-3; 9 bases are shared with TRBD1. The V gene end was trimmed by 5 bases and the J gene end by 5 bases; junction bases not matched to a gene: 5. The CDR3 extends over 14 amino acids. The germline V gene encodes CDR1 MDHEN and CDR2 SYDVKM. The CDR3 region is CASSLTGGEDTQYF. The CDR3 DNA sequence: TGTGCCAGCAGTCTCACAGGGGGCGAAGATACGCAGTATTTT.

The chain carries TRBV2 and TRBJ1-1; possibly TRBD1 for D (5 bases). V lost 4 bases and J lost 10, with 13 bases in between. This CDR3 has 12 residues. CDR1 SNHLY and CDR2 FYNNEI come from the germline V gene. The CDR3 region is CASSVFTQGAFF. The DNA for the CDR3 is TGTGCCAGCAGTGTTTTTACGCAGGGAGCTTTCTTT.

Here the CDR3 DNA reads TGCGCCAGCGAGAGGACAGGGGAGGACACTGAAGCTTTCTTT. Translation gives CASERTGEDTEAFF. The chain recombines TRBV5-1 with TRBJ1-1; 9 bases align to TRBD1. CDR1 is SGHRS, CDR2 YFSETQ, per germline. The CDR3 sequence is 14 residues long. V was clipped by 7 bases and J by 3 bases; unmatched bases: 7.

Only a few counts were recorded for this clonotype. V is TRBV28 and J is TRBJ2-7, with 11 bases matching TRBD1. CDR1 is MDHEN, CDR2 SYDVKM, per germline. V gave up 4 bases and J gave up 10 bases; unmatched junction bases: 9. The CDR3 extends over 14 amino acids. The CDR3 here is CASSSPDRGLTQYF. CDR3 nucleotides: TGTGCCAGCAGTTCGCCGGACAGGGGGCTAACACAGTACTTC.

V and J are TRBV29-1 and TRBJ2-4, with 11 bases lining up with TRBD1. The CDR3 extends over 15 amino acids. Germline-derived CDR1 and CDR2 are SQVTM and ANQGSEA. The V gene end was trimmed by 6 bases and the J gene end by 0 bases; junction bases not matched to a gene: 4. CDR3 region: CSVWTGGAAKNIQYF. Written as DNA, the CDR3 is TGCAGCGTCTGGACAGGGGGCGCAGCCAAAAACATTCAGTACTTC.

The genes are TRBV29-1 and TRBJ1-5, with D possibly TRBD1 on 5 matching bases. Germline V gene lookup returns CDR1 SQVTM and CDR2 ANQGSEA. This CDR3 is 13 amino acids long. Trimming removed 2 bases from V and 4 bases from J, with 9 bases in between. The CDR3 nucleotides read TGCAGCGTTGAATGGGGACTTAATCAGCCCCAGCATTTT. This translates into CSVEWGLNQPQHF.

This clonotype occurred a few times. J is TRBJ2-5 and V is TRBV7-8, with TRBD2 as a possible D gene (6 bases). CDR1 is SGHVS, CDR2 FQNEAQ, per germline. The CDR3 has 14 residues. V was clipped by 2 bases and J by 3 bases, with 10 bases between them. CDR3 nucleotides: TGTGCCAGCAGCTTACTAGGGAGGAAAGAGACCCAGTACTTC. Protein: CASSLLGRKETQYF.

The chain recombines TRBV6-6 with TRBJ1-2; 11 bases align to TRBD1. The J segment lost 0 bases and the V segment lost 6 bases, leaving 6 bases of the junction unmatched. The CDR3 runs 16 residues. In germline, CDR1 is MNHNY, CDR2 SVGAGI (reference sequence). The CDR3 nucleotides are TGTGCCAGCAGGATACCGGGACAGGGGGCTAACTATGGCTACACCTTC. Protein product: CASRIPGQGANYGYTF.